These 26 T cell receptor beta chains came from one sample sequenced in a study of shared clonotypes between healthy human individuals. The repertoire was sequenced with immunoSEQ multiplex PCR; TCRdb's copy has only in-frame clones and lacks some. Of around 120,000 clones detected, about 66% appear once; the ten largest clones hold almost 25%. The sequenced material came from memory CD8+ T cells sorted from blood. Subset specified: CD45RO+ cells pooled with CCR7-negative TemRA cells. These receptors were collected from a woman aged 30 to 39 in good health.

This clone appeared once. The chain recombines TRBV4-1 with TRBJ2-7; perhaps TRBD1 as D (5 bases). CDR3 size: 14 residues. The V and J ends lost 0 bases and 3 bases respectively, with 9 bases between them. CDR1 MGHRA and CDR2 YSYEKL come from the germline V gene. The chain's CDR3 is CASSQDWQGYEQYF. In DNA, the CDR3 is TGCGCCAGCAGCCAAGACTGGCAGGGCTACGAGCAGTACTTC.

Many counts were recorded for this clone. The chain recombines TRBV6-1 with TRBJ1-5; the D gene is possibly TRBD1 (5 bases). V lost 2 bases, J lost 2 bases, and 13 bases lay in between. The CDR3 is 16 residues long. Looked up from germline, CDR1 is MNHNS and CDR2 is SASEGT. CDR3 residues: CASSERFREGNQPQHF. The CDR3 DNA sequence: TGTGCCAGCAGTGAACGTTTCAGGGAAGGCAATCAGCCCCAGCATTTT.

V usage is TRBV11-2 and J usage is TRBJ1-4; 8 nucleotides agree with TRBD1. Germline assignment: CDR1 SGHAT and CDR2 FQNNGV. The CDR3 consists of 18 residues. J gave up 7 bases and V 0 bases, and 13 bases lay outside the gene matches. The CDR3 is CASSLDRGTGLLGEKLFF. CDR3 DNA sequence: TGTGCCAGCAGCTTAGACCGGGGGACAGGCTTACTGGGTGAAAAACTGTTTTTT.

The CDR3 DNA reads TGTGCCAGCAGCTTCGACAGGCCTTACGAGCAGTACTTC. Residues: CASSFDRPYEQYF. J is TRBJ2-7 and V is TRBV5-4, with a tentative D call TRBD1 (6 bases). Germline V gene data show CDR1 as SGHNT and CDR2 as YYREEE (reference sequence). The CDR3 has 13 residues. V lost 2 bases and J lost 4, with 10 bases in between.

This chain connects TRBV6-5 to TRBJ1-1, with D unresolved. The CDR3 contains 13 residues. V lost 0 bases, J lost 6 bases, and 8 bases lay in between. Germline V CDR1 and CDR2: MNHEY, SVGAGI. This CDR3 is CASSYSSNSEAFF. The DNA of the CDR3 is TGTGCCAGCAGTTACTCTAGCAATTCTGAAGCTTTCTTT.

This chain joins TRBV7-9 and TRBJ2-1, with D perhaps matching TRBD1 or TRBD2 (6 bases each). Between the trimmed V and J ends, which lost 2 bases and 9 bases, there was a span of 17 bases. This CDR3 is built from 15 residues. Germline CDR1 and CDR2: SEHNR and FQNEAQ (reference sequence). CDR3 in amino acids: CASSLRDTGLGEQFF. In nucleotides, the CDR3 is TGTGCCAGCAGCTTACGGGACACGGGACTCGGTGAGCAGTTCTTC.

This clone showed up just a few times. This chain joins TRBV10-3 and TRBJ2-1; 9 nucleotides align to TRBD2. CDR1 and CDR2 (germline): ENHRY, SYGVKD. The CDR3 is 17 amino acids. V shed 0 bases, J shed 4 bases, and the junction held 7 bases outside the gene matches. CDR3 residues: CAISESVASGDYNEQFF. CDR3 nucleotide sequence: TGTGCCATCAGTGAGTCCGTCGCTAGCGGGGATTACAATGAGCAGTTCTTC.

The CDR3 sequence is CASSLTGGPGTDTQYF. The CDR3 bases are TGTGCCAGCAGCTTAACCGGGGGGCCGGGCACAGATACGCAGTATTTT. This sequence joins TRBV7-3 and TRBJ2-3, with D perhaps TRBD2 (7 bases). Germline CDR1 and CDR2: SGHTA and FQGTGA. The V end was cut by 0 bases, the J end by 1 base, with 11 bases between. The CDR3 spans 16 residues.

The genes are TRBV7-1 and TRBJ1-5; 7 bases line up with TRBD1. TRBV7-1 is annotated as an ORF whose role is uncertain. The length of the CDR3 is 14 residues. Trimming at V came to 5 bases and at J to 9 bases, leaving 10 bases not matched to a gene. The CDR3 sequence is CASSPDRESRPQHF. CDR3 coding DNA: TGTGCCAGCAGCCCTGACAGGGAATCGCGGCCCCAGCATTTT.

The J gene is TRBJ1-2, the V gene TRBV5-6; no clear D. Germline values: CDR1 SGHDT, CDR2 YYEEEE. Trimming took off 4 bases at V and 7 bases at J, with 14 bases between the two ends. The CDR3 runs to 13 residues. The CDR3 DNA is TGTGCCAGCAGCGCGTACCCACTCTCTGGCTACACCTTC. Translated, it gives CASSAYPLSGYTF.

V is TRBV7-8 and J is TRBJ2-7, with TRBD1 identical over 7 bases. The CDR3 loop spans 14 amino acids. From germline, CDR1 is SGHVS and CDR2 FQNEAQ. The V gene end was trimmed by 5 bases and the J gene end by 6 bases; junction bases not matched to a gene: 10. The CDR3 region has the DNA TGTGCCAGCAGCCATACGACAGGGCTGCGCGAGCAGTACTTC. It is translated as CASSHTTGLREQYF.

The CDR3 DNA sequence: TGTGCCAGCAGCTTGGCCGGGAGCTCCTACGAGCAGTACTTC. Its protein product is CASSLAGSSYEQYF. The chain recombines TRBV5-6 with TRBJ2-7, with D possibly TRBD2 on 6 matching bases. The CDR3 has 14 amino acids. Trimming removed 0 bases from V and 0 bases from J, with 7 bases in between. Germline V gene data show CDR1 as SGHDT and CDR2 as YYEEEE.

The chain uses TRBV4-2 and TRBJ2-3; either TRBD1 or TRBD2 may fit D (5 bases each). The CDR3 covers 17 residues. The germline CDR1 and CDR2 sequences are LGHNA and YNFKEQ. V was shortened by 0 bases and J by 6 bases, with 19 bases between the two germline ends. CDR3 in DNA: TGTGCCAGCAGCCAAGACACCGGGACGGGTAGCTTTGATACGCAGTATTTT. It specifies CASSQDTGTGSFDTQYF.

The CDR3 coding sequence is TGTGCCAGCAGGGGATCCTACGAGCAGTACTTC. It encodes CASRGSYEQYF. This chain connects TRBV7-6 to TRBJ2-7; D is ambiguous. Germline loops: CDR1 SGHVS, CDR2 FNYEAQ. The ends were cut back, 6 bases at V and 1 base at J, with 4 bases in the middle. This CDR3 is 11 amino acids long.

The chain joins TRBV7-9 to TRBJ2-5; 10 positions agree with TRBD1. Trimming took 4 bases from V and 4 from J; bases not matched to a gene: 15. Germline assignment: CDR1 SEHNR and CDR2 FQNEAQ (reference sequence). The CDR3 spans 18 residues. DNA for the CDR3: TGTGCCAGCAGCTACGACCCCTCGACAGGGGGCGCGTCAGAGACCCAGTACTTC. Its protein is CASSYDPSTGGASETQYF.

As to this clone: This is likely an artifact of a read error, given a far larger clone one base away. The rearrangement joins TRBV6-1 to TRBJ1-4; D uncertain. V lost 5 bases to trimming and J lost 7 bases, with 17 bases between them. Germline CDR1 MNHNS, CDR2 SASEGT. The CDR3 extends over 15 amino acids. The CDR3 loop reads CASSKNGQASEKLFF. CDR3 sequence (DNA): TGTGCCAGCAGTAAAAACGGGCAAGCGAGTGAAAAACTGTTTTTT.

This clone was detected a few times. The chain uses TRBV25-1 and TRBJ2-6; D possibly corresponds to TRBD2 (5 bases). Germline V lookup: CDR1 MGHDK, CDR2 SYGVNS. Trimming took off 1 base at V and 4 bases at J, with 17 bases between the two ends. CDR3 size: 18 residues. CDR3 sequence: CASSEFEGSPPGANVLTF. Written as DNA, the CDR3 is TGTGCCAGCAGTGAATTTGAAGGGAGTCCCCCGGGGGCCAACGTCCTGACTTTC.

This rearrangement joins TRBV5-4 to TRBJ2-1, with D possibly being TRBD2 (6 bases). Germline V gene sequence: CDR1 SGHNT, CDR2 YYREEE (reference sequence). This CDR3 is built from 13 residues. Between the trimmed V and J ends, which lost 4 bases and 9 bases, there was a span of 14 bases. The CDR3 loop is CASSPGTEGEQFF. The CDR3 bases are TGTGCCAGCAGCCCGGGGACGGAGGGTGAGCAGTTCTTC.

The chain employs TRBV27 and TRBJ1-3; weak D call: TRBD1 (6 bases). V lost 2 bases and J 0 bases, leaving 11 bases between the germline ends. Germline CDR1 is MNHEY and CDR2 is SMNVEV (reference sequence). This CDR3 is 16 amino acids long. CDR3 region: CASSLNGGHSGNTIYF. CDR3 nucleotides: TGTGCCAGCAGTTTAAACGGGGGACACTCTGGAAACACCATATATTTT.

The chain couples TRBV13 to TRBJ2-7; 16 bases are shared with TRBD2. The CDR3 totals 18 residues. The germline V gene encodes CDR1 PRHDT and CDR2 FYEKMQ (reference sequence). V trimming: 5 bases; J trimming: 6 bases; junction bases outside the gene matches: 13. CDR3 in DNA: TGTGCCAGCAGCCCGGGACTAGCGGGAGGGCCGGCTCCTTTCGAGCAGTACTTC. Amino acid sequence: CASSPGLAGGPAPFEQYF. Looking up the rest from reference TRBV13 and TRBJ2-7 gives the full variable domain: AAGVIQSPRHLIKEKRETATLKCYPIPRHDTVYWYQQGPGQDPQFLISFYEKMQSDKGSIPDRFSAQQFSDYHSELNMSSLELGDSALYFCASSPGLAGGPAPFEQYFGPGTRLTVT.

The CDR3 bases are TGTGCCAGCAGGAGGGACAGGGCCTCCCCTGGGGCCAACGTCCTGACTTTC. This gives the protein CASRRDRASPGANVLTF. This chain connects TRBV7-8 to TRBJ2-6, with 9 bases matching TRBD1. This CDR3 spans 17 amino acids. The V segment lost 6 bases and the J segment 2 bases; nucleotides outside the gene matches: 8. The germline V gene has CDR1 SGHVS and CDR2 FQNEAQ.

The genes are TRBV10-3 and TRBJ2-1; D remains ambiguous. Germline V gene data show CDR1 as ENHRY and CDR2 as SYGVKD. Trimming stripped 3 bases from V and 7 bases from J, with 13 bases between. The CDR3 covers 14 residues. The CDR3 nucleotides read TGTGCCATCAGTGACAGCCTAGTACAGAATGAGCAGTTCTTC. Translated, it gives CAISDSLVQNEQFF.

This clone was observed once. The gene calls are TRBV27 and TRBJ2-4; 9 nucleotides line up with TRBD1. The germline CDR1 and CDR2 sequences are MNHEY and SMNVEV (reference sequence). The CDR3 sequence is 18 residues long. V shed 5 bases, J shed 3 bases, and the junction held 14 bases outside the gene matches. The DNA for the CDR3 is TGTGCCAGCAGTCCCACCTCCTTAGGGACAGGGTTCAAAAACATTCAGTACTTC. Protein sequence: CASSPTSLGTGFKNIQYF.

The chain combines TRBV7-9 with TRBJ2-6; no firm D call. The V end was cut by 2 bases, the J end by 0 bases, with 2 bases between. The CDR3 length is 14 residues. In germline, CDR1 is SEHNR, CDR2 FQNEAQ (reference sequence). CDR3 DNA: TGTGCCAGCAGCTTAAGCTCTGGGGCCAACGTCCTGACTTTC. Translated, it gives CASSLSSGANVLTF.

This clone was recorded a few times. The CDR3 reads CASSLSWGYGYTF. CDR3 coding DNA: TGTGCCAGCAGTTTATCGTGGGGCTATGGCTACACCTTC. J is TRBJ1-2 and V is TRBV27; D remains unclear. There are 13 residues in the CDR3. V lost 0 bases and J 4 bases, leaving 6 bases between the germline ends. Germline CDR1 is MNHEY and CDR2 is SMNVEV (reference sequence).

This clone was found once. Other nucleotide sequences from this sample produce the same CDR3. The V gene is TRBV6-6, the J gene TRBJ1-5; D may be TRBD1 (5 bases). V lost 11 bases and J lost 2, with 13 bases in between. The germline V gene encodes CDR1 MNHNY and CDR2 SVGAGI (reference sequence). There are 13 residues in the CDR3. CDR3 nucleotides: TGTGCCTCCCGGGGGGTTGGCAATCAGCCCCAGCATTTT. Translation: CASRGVGNQPQHF.